This record covers a single TCR beta chain. Antigen: not known. The CDR3 has 16 amino acids. Per the germline V gene, CDR1 is MGHDK and CDR2 is SYGVNS. Trimming pared 6 bases from V and 3 bases from J, leaving 18 bases between. These data originate in a study of long-term antiretroviral therapy in people with HIV. Survey level was the resolution at which the v3.0 immunoSEQ assay ran. Profiled with immunoSEQ multiplex PCR; TCRdb holds only in-frame clones, not every one. Among more than 15,000 clones listed, around 90% were seen once. Points from the study as a whole: Clonal populations expanded prior to ART predominated within the repertoire at all time points. Post-ART samples showed increased diversity that remained below transplant donor control levels.

Going into DNA extraction, samples held 1-10 million cryopreserved PBMC. This specimen was unsorted PBMCs, taken 0.3 years after starting antiretroviral therapy. This sequence originates from a man between 60 and 75 years old with HIV. The V call is TRBV25-1, the J call TRBJ2-1; tentative D call: TRBD2 (5 bases). This CDR3 reads CASSANTGKNYNEQFF. In DNA, the CDR3 is TGTGCCAGCAGCGCTAATACGGGGAAAAACTACAATGAGCAGTTCTTC. Full variable domain (missing parts from reference TRBV25-1 and TRBJ2-1): EADIYQTPRYLVIGTGKKITLECSQTMGHDKMYWYQQDPGMELHLIHYSYGVNSTEKGDLSSESTVSRIRTEHFPLTLESARPSHTSQYLCASSANTGKNYNEQFFGPGTRLTVL.